Listed here are 5 T cell receptor beta chains from one sample, sequenced in a study of spatial heterogeneity in lung cancer. Stated time point: blood at routine non-recurrence follow-up after resection. TCRdb re-called the 5' RACE reads with MiXCR, one entry per CDR3 protein. The data show 72,000 or so distinct CDR3 sequences, over 7% seen once. Specimen: PBMCs, collected at follow-up. The receptors were gathered from a female donor with early-stage non-small cell lung cancer.

This clonotype was counted only a few times. The chain is built from TRBV29-1 and TRBJ1-5, with D unclear. The germline CDR1 and CDR2 sequences are SQVTM and ANQGSEA. Trimming shortened V by 7 bases and J by 3 bases, and 19 bases separated the two germline ends. The CDR3 has 15 residues. Written as DNA, the CDR3 is TGCAGCGATGCACCGGGCACCGAAATCAATCAGCCCCAGCATTTT. Amino acids: CSDAPGTEINQPQHF.

In its sample, this clonotype was seen many times. The chain carries TRBV12-3 or TRBV12-4 and TRBJ2-1, with D possibly TRBD2 on 6 matching bases. V shed 2 bases and J shed 8 bases, with 13 bases lying between them. The CDR3 covers 14 residues. Here the CDR3 reads CASSLYGGTYEQFF. The DNA of the CDR3 is TGTGCCAGCAGTTTATATGGAGGGACGTATGAGCAGTTCTTC.

This clonotype has only a few counts. This rearrangement joins TRBV11-3 to TRBJ2-1; D gene uncertain. V lost 3 bases and J lost 9, with 15 bases in between. CDR1 and CDR2 (germline): SGHNT, YENEEA. This CDR3 comprises 14 residues. The CDR3 spells CASSLGLVGSEQFF. The CDR3 DNA sequence: TGTGCCAGCAGCTTGGGGTTAGTAGGAAGTGAGCAGTTCTTC.

Many counts were recorded for this clonotype. The rearrangement joins TRBV7-9 to TRBJ1-3, with D hard to call. V lost 2 bases and J lost 4, with 6 bases in between. This CDR3 comprises 13 residues. CDR1 is SEHNR and CDR2 is FQNEAQ in the germline V gene (reference sequence). Here the CDR3 DNA reads TGTGCCAGCAGCTTATTTGAGGGAAACACCATATATTTT. This codes for CASSLFEGNTIYF.

This clonotype was observed many times. The V call is TRBV27, the J call TRBJ2-2; 8 positions match TRBD2. The trim removed 10 bases at V and 7 bases at J, leaving 14 bases unmatched. This CDR3 comprises 15 residues. Per germline, CDR1 MNHEY and CDR2 SMNVEV (reference sequence). CDR3: CATSRGGSLIGELFF. In nucleotides, the CDR3 is TGTGCCACCTCCCGGGGGGGGAGCTTGATCGGGGAGCTGTTTTTT.